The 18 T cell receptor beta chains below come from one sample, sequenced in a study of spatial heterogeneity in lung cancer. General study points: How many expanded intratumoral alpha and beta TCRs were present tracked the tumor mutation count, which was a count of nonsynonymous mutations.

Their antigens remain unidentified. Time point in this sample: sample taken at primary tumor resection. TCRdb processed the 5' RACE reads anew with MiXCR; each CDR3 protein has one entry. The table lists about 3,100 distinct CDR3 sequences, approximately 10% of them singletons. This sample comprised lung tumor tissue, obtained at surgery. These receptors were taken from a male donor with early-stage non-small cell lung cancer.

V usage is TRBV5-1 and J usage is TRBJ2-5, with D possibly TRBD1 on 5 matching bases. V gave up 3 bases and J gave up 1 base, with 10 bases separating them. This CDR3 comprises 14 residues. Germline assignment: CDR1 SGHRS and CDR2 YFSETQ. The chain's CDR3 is CASSWLTAQETQYF. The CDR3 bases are TGCGCCAGCAGCTGGTTGACAGCCCAAGAGACCCAGTACTTC.

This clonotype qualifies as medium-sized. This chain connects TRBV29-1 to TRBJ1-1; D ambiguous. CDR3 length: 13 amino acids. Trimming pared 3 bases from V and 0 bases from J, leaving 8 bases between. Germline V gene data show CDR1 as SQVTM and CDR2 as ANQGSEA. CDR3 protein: CSVENGLNTEAFF. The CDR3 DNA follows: TGCAGCGTTGAGAACGGATTGAACACTGAAGCTTTCTTT.

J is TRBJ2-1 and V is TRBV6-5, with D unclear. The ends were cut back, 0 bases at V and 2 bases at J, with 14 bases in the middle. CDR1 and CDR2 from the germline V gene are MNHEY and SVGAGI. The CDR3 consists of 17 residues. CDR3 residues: CASSYSRRAATYNEQFF. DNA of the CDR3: TGTGCCAGCAGTTACTCGAGACGGGCGGCCACCTACAATGAGCAGTTCTTC.

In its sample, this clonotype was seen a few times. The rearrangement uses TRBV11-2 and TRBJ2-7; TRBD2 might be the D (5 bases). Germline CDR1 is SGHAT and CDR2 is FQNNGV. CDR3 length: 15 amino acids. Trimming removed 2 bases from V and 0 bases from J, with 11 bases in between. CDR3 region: CASSLKAASSYEQYF. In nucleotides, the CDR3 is TGTGCCAGCAGCTTAAAAGCGGCTAGCTCCTACGAGCAGTACTTC.

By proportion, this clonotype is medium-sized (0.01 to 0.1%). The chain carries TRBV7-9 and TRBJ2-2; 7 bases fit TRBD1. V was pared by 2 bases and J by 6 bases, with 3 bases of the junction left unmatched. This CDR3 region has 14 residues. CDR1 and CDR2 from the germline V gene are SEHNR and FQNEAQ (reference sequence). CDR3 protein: CASSLRGGSGELFF. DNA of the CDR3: TGTGCCAGCAGCTTAAGAGGGGGCTCCGGGGAGCTGTTTTTT.

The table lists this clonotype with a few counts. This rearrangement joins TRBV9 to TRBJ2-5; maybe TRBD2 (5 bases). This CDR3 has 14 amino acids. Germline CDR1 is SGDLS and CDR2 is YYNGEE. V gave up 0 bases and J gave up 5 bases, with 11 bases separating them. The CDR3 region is CASSVGERRETQYF. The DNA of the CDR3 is TGTGCCAGCAGCGTAGGAGAGAGGAGGGAGACCCAGTACTTC.

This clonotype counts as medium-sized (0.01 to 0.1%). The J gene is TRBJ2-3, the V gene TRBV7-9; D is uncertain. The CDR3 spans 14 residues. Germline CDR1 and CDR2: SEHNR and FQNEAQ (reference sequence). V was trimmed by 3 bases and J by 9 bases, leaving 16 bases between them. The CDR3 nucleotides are TGTGCCAGCAGCTTGGGTCTCCCGTTTGCCACGCAGTATTTT. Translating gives CASSLGLPFATQYF.

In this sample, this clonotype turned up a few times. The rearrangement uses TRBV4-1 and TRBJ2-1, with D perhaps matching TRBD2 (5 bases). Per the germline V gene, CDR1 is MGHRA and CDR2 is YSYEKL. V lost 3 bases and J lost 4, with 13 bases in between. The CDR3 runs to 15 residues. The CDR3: CASSQGVPTYNEQFF. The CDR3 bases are TGCGCCAGCAGCCAGGGAGTCCCAACTTACAATGAGCAGTTCTTC.

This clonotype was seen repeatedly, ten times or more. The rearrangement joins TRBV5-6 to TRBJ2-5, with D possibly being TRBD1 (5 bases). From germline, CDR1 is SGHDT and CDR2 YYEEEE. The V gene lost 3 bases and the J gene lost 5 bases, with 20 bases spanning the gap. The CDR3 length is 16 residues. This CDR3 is CASSSDPGFPSETQYF. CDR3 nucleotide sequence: TGTGCCAGCAGCTCTGATCCAGGGTTCCCGTCTGAGACCCAGTACTTC.

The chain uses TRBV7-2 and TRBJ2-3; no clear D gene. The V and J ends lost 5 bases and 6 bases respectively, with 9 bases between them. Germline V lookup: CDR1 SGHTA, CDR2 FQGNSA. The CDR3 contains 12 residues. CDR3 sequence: CASSRELDTQYF. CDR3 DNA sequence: TGTGCCAGCAGCCGTGAGCTGGATACGCAGTATTTT.

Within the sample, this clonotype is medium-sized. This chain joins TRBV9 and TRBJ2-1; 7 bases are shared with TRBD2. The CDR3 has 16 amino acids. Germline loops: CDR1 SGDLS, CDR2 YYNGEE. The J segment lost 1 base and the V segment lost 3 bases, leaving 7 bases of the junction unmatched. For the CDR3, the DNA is TGTGCCAGCAGCGAGAGCGGGGAGGAGTCCTACAATGAGCAGTTCTTC. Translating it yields CASSESGEESYNEQFF.

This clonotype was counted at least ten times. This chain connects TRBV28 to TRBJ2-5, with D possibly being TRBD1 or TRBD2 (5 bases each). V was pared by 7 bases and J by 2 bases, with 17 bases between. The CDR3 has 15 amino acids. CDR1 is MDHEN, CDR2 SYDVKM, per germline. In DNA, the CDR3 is TGTGCCAGCACCCCGGGGCTACAGGCTCAAGAGACCCAGTACTTC. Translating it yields CASTPGLQAQETQYF.

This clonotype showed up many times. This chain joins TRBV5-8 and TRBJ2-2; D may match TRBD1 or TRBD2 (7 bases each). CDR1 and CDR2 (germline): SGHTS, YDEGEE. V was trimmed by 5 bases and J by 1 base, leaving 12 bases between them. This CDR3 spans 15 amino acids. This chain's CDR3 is CASRGGGLNTGELFF. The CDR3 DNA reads TGTGCCAGCAGGGGAGGGGGCCTGAACACCGGGGAGCTGTTTTTT.

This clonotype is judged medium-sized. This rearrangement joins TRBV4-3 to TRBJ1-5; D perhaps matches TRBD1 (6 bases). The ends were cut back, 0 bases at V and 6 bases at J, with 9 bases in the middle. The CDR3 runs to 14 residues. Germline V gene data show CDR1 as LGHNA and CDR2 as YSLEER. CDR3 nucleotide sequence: TGCGCCAGCAGCCAAGATGGGGGGCTTCAGCCCCAGCATTTT. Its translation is CASSQDGGLQPQHF.

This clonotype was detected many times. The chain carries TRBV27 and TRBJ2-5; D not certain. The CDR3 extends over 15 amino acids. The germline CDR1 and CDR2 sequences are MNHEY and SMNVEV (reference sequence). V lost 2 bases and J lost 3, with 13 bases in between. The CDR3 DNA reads TGTGCCAGCAGTTTACAACCAGGAACGAAAGAGACCCAGTACTTC. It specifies CASSLQPGTKETQYF.

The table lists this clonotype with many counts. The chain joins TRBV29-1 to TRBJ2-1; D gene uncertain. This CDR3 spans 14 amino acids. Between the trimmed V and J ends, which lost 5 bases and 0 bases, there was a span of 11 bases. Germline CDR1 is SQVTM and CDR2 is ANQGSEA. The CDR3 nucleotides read TGCAGCGTTAAGACCGCGAGCTCCTACAATGAGCAGTTCTTC. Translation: CSVKTASSYNEQFF.

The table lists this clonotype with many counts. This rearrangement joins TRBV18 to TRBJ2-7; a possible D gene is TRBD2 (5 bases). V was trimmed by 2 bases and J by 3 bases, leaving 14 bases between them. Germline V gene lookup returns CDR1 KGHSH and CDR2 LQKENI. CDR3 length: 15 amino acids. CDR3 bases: TGTGCCAGCTCACCAGACCGCGTAGCGTTCTACGAGCAGTACTTC. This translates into CASSPDRVAFYEQYF.

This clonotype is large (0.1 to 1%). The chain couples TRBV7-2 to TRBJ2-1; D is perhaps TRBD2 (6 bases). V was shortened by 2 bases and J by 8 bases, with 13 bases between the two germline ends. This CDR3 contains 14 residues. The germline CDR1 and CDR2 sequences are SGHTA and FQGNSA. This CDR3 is CASSLLAISDEQFF. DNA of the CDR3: TGTGCCAGCAGCTTACTAGCGATAAGCGATGAGCAGTTCTTC.